The clone carrying this T cell receptor beta chain was observed at least ten times. The data belong to a study of blood T cells in healthy people across ages. Next came a second PCR, run for roughly 6 to 11 cycles, which used a sample-barcoded 5' primer along with a J-beta primer mix. TCRdb re-derived calls from the 5' RACE reads in MiXCR, one entry per CDR3 protein. The table lists fewer than 1,200,000 distinct CDR3 sequences, roughly 24% of them singletons. The CDR3 sequence is 14 residues long. The V end lost 5 bases, the J end lost 5 bases, and 15 bases lay between the germline ends. CDR1 is MNHEY and CDR2 is SVGAGI in the germline V gene. These same data were also listed under a study on T cells of mothers and their children. This second study says: With the M1S primer of the second PCR, sample barcodes and 2-4 random nucleotides were added.

The chain employs TRBV6-5 and TRBJ2-5; no clear D gene. Specimen: blood. The clonotype comes from a girl aged 2 to 9 in good health. The DNA for the CDR3 is TGTGCCAGCAGTACCGGGCTGGGCAAGGAGACCCAGTACTTC. Protein sequence: CASSTGLGKETQYF.